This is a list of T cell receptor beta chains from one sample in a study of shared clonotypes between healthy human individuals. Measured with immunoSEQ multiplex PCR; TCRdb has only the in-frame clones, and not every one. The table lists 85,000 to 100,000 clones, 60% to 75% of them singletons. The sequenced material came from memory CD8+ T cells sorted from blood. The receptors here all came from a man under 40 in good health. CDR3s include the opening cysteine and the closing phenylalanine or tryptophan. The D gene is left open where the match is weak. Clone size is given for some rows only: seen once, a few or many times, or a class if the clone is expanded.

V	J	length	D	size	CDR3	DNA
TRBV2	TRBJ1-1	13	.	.	CASNQEMNTEAFF	TGTGCCAGCAACCAAGAGATGAACACTGAAGCTTTCTTT
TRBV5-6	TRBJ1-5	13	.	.	CASSVRVGQPQHF	TGTGCCAGCAGCGTGAGGGTCGGCCAGCCCCAGCATTTT
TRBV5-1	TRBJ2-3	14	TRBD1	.	CASSPGQLTDTQYF	TGCGCCAGCAGCCCGGGACAGCTCACAGATACGCAGTATTTT
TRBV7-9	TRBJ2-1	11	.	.	CASSWKDEQFF	TGTGCCAGCAGCTGGAAAGATGAGCAGTTCTTC
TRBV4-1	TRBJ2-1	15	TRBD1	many	CASSQDLGTGNEQFF	TGCGCCAGCAGCCAAGATCTGGGGACAGGCAATGAGCAGTTCTTC
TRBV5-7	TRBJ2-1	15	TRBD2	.	CASSLRTSAGGEQFF	TGTGCCAGCAGCCTTAGGACTAGCGCCGGAGGTGAGCAGTTCTTC
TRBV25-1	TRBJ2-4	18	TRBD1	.	CASRPQSGGQGAKNIQYF	TGTGCCAGCAGGCCCCAAAGTGGGGGACAGGGGGCCAAAAACATTCAGTACTTC
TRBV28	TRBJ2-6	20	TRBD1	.	CASSPDVGTGKRSGANVLTF	TGTGCCAGCAGTCCGGACGTAGGGACAGGGAAACGCTCTGGGGCCAACGTCCTGACTTTC
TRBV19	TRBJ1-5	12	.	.	CASSEDPGPQHF	TGTGCCAGTAGTGAGGACCCGGGGCCCCAGCATTTT
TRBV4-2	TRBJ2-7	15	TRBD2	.	CASSQDERGSYEQYF	TGTGCCAGCAGCCAAGATGAGCGGGGCTCCTACGAGCAGTACTTC
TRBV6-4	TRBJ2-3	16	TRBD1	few	CASSEVRTGSADTQYF	TGTGCCAGCAGTGAAGTCCGGACAGGGTCGGCAGATACGCAGTATTTT
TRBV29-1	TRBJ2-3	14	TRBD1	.	CSLRQGALADTQYF	TGCAGCTTGAGACAGGGGGCGCTTGCAGATACGCAGTATTTT
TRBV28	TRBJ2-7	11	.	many	CASATDYEQYF	TGTGCCAGCGCCACCGATTACGAGCAGTACTTC
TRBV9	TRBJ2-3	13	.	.	CASTSVSTDTQYF	TGTGCCAGCACAAGTGTCAGCACAGATACGCAGTATTTT
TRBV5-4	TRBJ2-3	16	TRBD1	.	CASSITGGGSTDTQYF	TGTGCCAGCAGCATAACAGGGGGAGGAAGCACAGATACGCAGTATTTT
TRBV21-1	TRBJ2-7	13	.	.	CASSKGQGVQQYF	TGTGCCAGCAGCAAAGGGCAGGGGGTACAGCAGTACTTC
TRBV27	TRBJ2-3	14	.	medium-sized	CASSLSVSTDTQYF	TGTGCCAGCAGTTTATCGGTATCCACAGATACGCAGTATTTT
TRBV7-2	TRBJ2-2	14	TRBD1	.	CASSLGTGGRELFF	TGTGCCAGCAGCCTAGGGACAGGGGGAAGGGAGCTGTTTTTT
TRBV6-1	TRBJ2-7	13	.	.	CASTDPRLYEQYF	TGTGCCAGCACCGACCCTAGACTTTACGAGCAGTACTTC
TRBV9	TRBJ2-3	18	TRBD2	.	CASSFDFLAGGRADTQYF	TGTGCCAGCAGCTTCGACTTCTTAGCGGGAGGGAGGGCAGATACGCAGTATTTT
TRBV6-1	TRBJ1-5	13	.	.	CASSPPIPQPQHF	TGTGCCAGCAGTCCCCCAATTCCCCAGCCCCAGCATTTT
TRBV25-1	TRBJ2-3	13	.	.	CATQRGGTDTQYF	TGTGCCACCCAAAGAGGGGGAACAGATACGCAGTATTTT